This TCR beta chain was obtained from a study of T cell repertoires in cytomegalovirus infection. Study-wide points: Across the ex vivo response, the dominant clonotypes were HLA-C-restricted CMV-specific TCR beta clonotypes.

This clonotype was found many times. Its specificity is not known. CDR1 is SGHNT and CDR2 is YENEEA in the germline V gene. V lost 1 base and J 11 bases, leaving 8 bases between the germline ends. This CDR3 has 11 residues. TCRdb re-derived calls from the reads in MiXCR, one entry per CDR3 protein. The sample has around 130,000 distinct CDR3 sequences, 20% to 30% seen once. The source material was PBMCs, sequenced either directly or after in vitro stimulation (not recorded which). The V gene is TRBV11-3, the J gene TRBJ1-1; the D gene is possibly TRBD1 (5 bases). This clonotype was sampled from a human donor in good health (CMV status not recorded). Some clones in this sample may be carry-over from other donors' samples. The CDR3 bases are TGTGCCAGCAGCTTAGCAGGGAAGGCTTTCTTT. Residues: CASSLAGKAFF.